These 4 T cell receptor beta chains were sequenced from one sample in a study of cytomegalovirus exposure and HLA in healthy donors. Assay: immunoSEQ multiplex PCR; the TCRdb copy retains only in-frame clones and omits some. This table has around 99,000 clones, around nine tenths appearing once. Source material: PBMCs. These receptors came from a woman between 18 and 29 years old in good health and CMV-seronegative.

The chain carries TRBV5-1 and TRBJ2-5, with D possibly matching TRBD2 (6 bases). The CDR3 runs 15 residues. V lost 0 bases and J lost 5, with 14 bases in between. From germline, CDR1 is SGHRS and CDR2 YFSETQ. In DNA, the CDR3 is TGCGCCAGCAGCTTGGCCGGGCGGGATGGGGAGACCCAGTACTTC. It specifies CASSLAGRDGETQYF. The full variable domain, with the rest looked up from reference TRBV5-1 and TRBJ2-5, is KAGVTQTPRYLIKTRGQQVTLSCSPISGHRSVSWYQQTPGQGLQFLFEYFSETQRNKGNFPGRFSGRQFSNSRSEMNVSTLELGDSALYLCASSLAGRDGETQYFGPGTRLLVL.

This clone was detected a few times. As DNA, the CDR3 is TGTGCCAGCAGTCACAGGGGAGTAGCATACGAGCAGTACTTC. Protein sequence: CASSHRGVAYEQYF. The chain recombines TRBV27 with TRBJ2-7; the match to TRBD1 covers 7 bases. J was trimmed by 4 bases and V by 5 bases; bases with no gene match: 8. The CDR3 has 14 residues. Germline assignment: CDR1 MNHEY and CDR2 SMNVEV (reference sequence).

The chain has TRBV4-3 and TRBJ2-2; 8 nucleotides align to TRBD1. Trimming removed 6 bases from V and 6 bases from J; junction bases left unmatched: 6. The germline V gene has CDR1 LGHNA and CDR2 YSLEER. This CDR3 is built from 14 residues. The CDR3 DNA follows: TGCGCCAGCAGTCGACAGGGGTGGGCCGGGGAGCTGTTTTTT. It translates to CASSRQGWAGELFF.

This clone showed up just once. The DNA of the CDR3 is TGTGCCAGCAGCGTTGTCGGGGGGCCTTCCACAGATACGCAGTATTTT. Its protein product is CASSVVGGPSTDTQYF. V and J are TRBV9 and TRBJ2-3; TRBD2 is a possible D gene (7 bases). This CDR3 is built from 16 residues. In germline, CDR1 is SGDLS, CDR2 YYNGEE. V lost 2 bases and J 2 bases, leaving 15 bases between the germline ends.